The 8 T cell receptor beta chains presented below share a single source sample, sequenced in a study of cytomegalovirus exposure and HLA in healthy donors. Use of 60 Vbeta and 13 Jbeta primers characterized the PCR. The assay was immunoSEQ multiplex PCR, and TCRdb's table has in-frame clones only and misses some. The sample lists about 150,000 clones, about 73% occurring once. The specimen sequenced was PBMCs. These receptor sequences come from a woman aged 55-70 years in good health and CMV-seropositive.

The chain has TRBV28 and TRBJ1-3; tentatively, D is TRBD1 (5 bases). The V end lost 6 bases, the J end lost 2 bases, and 14 bases lay between the germline ends. The CDR3 consists of 15 residues. CDR1 is MDHEN, CDR2 SYDVKM, per germline. Here the CDR3 DNA reads TGTGCCAGCAGACCCCAGGGAGGGGCTGGAAACACCATATATTTT. This encodes CASRPQGGAGNTIYF.

A few counts support this clone. V gene TRBV2 combines with J gene TRBJ2-7; no firm D call. V was shortened by 6 bases and J by 3 bases, with 9 bases between the two germline ends. The CDR3 runs 12 residues. From germline, CDR1 is SNHLY and CDR2 FYNNEI. CDR3 amino acids: CASRNTYYEQYF. CDR3 in DNA: TGTGCCAGCAGGAATACATACTACGAGCAGTACTTC. The whole variable domain, filled in from reference TRBV2 and TRBJ2-7, reads EPEVTQTPSHQVTQMGQEVILRCVPISNHLYFYWYRQILGQKVEFLVSFYNNEISEKSEIFDDQFSVERPDGSNFTLKIRSTKLEDSAMYFCASRNTYYEQYFGPGTRLTVT.

The V and J genes are TRBV28 and TRBJ1-2, with D unresolved. V was cut by 6 bases and J by 3 bases, with 14 bases left in between. This CDR3 has 14 residues. CDR1 MDHEN and CDR2 SYDVKM come from the germline V gene. The CDR3 region has the DNA TGTGCCAGCAGGGCAAGCGGGTCCTACTATGGCTACACCTTC. This codes for CASRASGSYYGYTF.

This chain joins TRBV27 and TRBJ1-5, with D possibly being TRBD1 (5 bases). V dropped 6 bases and J dropped 2 bases, with 14 bases sitting between them. The V gene's germline CDR1 is MNHEY and CDR2 SMNVEV (reference sequence). The CDR3 is 15 amino acids. CDR3 DNA sequence: TGTGCCAGCAGACTAAGTGGGGGGGGCAATCAGCCCCAGCATTTT. This translates into CASRLSGGGNQPQHF.

The chain carries TRBV11-2 and TRBJ1-4, with D tentatively TRBD1 (6 bases). Germline-derived CDR1 and CDR2 are SGHAT and FQNNGV. The CDR3 runs to 14 residues. Trimming took off 3 bases at V and 4 bases at J, with 9 bases between the two ends. CDR3 nucleotides: TGTGCCAGCAGCTTTGGACAGCTTAATGAAAAACTGTTTTTT. It encodes CASSFGQLNEKLFF. The complete variable domain, with remaining parts taken from reference TRBV11-2 and TRBJ1-4, reads EAGVAQSPRYKIIEKRQSVAFWCNPISGHATLYWYQQILGQGPKLLIQFQNNGVVDDSQLPKDRFSAERLKGVDSTLKIQPAKLEDSAVYLCASSFGQLNEKLFFGSGTQLSVL.

The V call is TRBV2, the J call TRBJ2-5; 10 bases agree with TRBD2. CDR1 is SNHLY and CDR2 is FYNNEI in the germline V gene. Trimming removed 2 bases from V and 4 bases from J; junction bases left unmatched: 4. The CDR3 totals 15 residues. CDR3 residues: CASSERLAGVETQYF. DNA of the CDR3: TGTGCCAGCAGTGAACGTCTAGCGGGAGTAGAGACCCAGTACTTC. Using reference TRBV2 and TRBJ2-5 for the parts outside the CDR3, the full variable domain is EPEVTQTPSHQVTQMGQEVILRCVPISNHLYFYWYRQILGQKVEFLVSFYNNEISEKSEIFDDQFSVERPDGSNFTLKIRSTKLEDSAMYFCASSERLAGVETQYFGPGTRLLVL.

The chain combines TRBV6-6 with TRBJ1-3; D gene unclear. The CDR3 totals 15 residues. V shed 6 bases and J shed 4 bases, with 16 bases lying between them. Germline V lookup: CDR1 MNHNY, CDR2 SVGAGI (reference sequence). The CDR3 DNA sequence: TGTGCCAGCAGCGATTTTTCGCGGAGCGGAAACACCATATATTTT. Protein: CASSDFSRSGNTIYF.

The chain uses TRBV18 and TRBJ2-7, with TRBD2 matching over 12 bases. The CDR3 loop spans 17 amino acids. The trim removed 3 bases at V and 0 bases at J, leaving 6 bases unmatched. The germline V gene has CDR1 KGHSH and CDR2 LQKENI. This CDR3 reads CASSPPMTSGSSYEQYF. Here the CDR3 DNA reads TGTGCCAGCTCACCGCCGATGACTAGCGGGAGCTCCTACGAGCAGTACTTC.